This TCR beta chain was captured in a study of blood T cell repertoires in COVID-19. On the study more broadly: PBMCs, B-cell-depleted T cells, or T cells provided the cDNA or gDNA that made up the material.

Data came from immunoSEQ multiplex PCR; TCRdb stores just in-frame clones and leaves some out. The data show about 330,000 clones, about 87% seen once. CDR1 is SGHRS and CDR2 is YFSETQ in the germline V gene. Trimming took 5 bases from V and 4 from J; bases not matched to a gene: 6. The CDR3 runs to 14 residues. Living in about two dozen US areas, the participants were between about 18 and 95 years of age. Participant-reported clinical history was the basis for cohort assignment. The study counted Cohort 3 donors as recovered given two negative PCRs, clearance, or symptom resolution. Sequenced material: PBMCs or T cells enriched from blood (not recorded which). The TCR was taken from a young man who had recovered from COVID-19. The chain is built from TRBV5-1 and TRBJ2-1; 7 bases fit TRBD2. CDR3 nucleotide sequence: TGCGCCAGCAGACGGACTAGTGCGTACAATGAGCAGTTCTTC. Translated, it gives CASRRTSAYNEQFF.